One sample yielded the 12 T cell receptor beta chains listed below, sequenced in a study of blood T cell repertoires in COVID-19. Measured with immunoSEQ multiplex PCR; TCRdb has only the in-frame clones, and not every one. The sample includes around 200,000 clones, around nine tenths of them seen just once. The sample consisted of peripheral blood. The receptors derive from a man aged 40-50 years with active or convalescent COVID-19.

The gene calls are TRBV10-3 and TRBJ1-1, with D perhaps matching TRBD1 (5 bases). CDR1 ENHRY and CDR2 SYGVKD come from the germline V gene. V lost 2 bases to trimming and J lost 7 bases, with 8 bases between them. CDR3 length: 12 amino acids. As DNA, the CDR3 is TGTGCCATCAGTGAGGCCGGACATGAAGCTTTCTTT. Protein: CAISEAGHEAFF.

V gene TRBV5-1 combines with J gene TRBJ2-2, with D maybe TRBD1 (7 bases). This CDR3 contains 17 residues. Germline V gene sequence: CDR1 SGHRS, CDR2 YFSETQ. The V gene lost 6 bases and the J gene lost 4 bases, with 22 bases spanning the gap. The CDR3 protein is CASTRDHPRGATGELFF. In DNA form, the CDR3 reads TGCGCCAGCACCAGGGACCATCCCAGGGGGGCCACCGGGGAGCTGTTTTTT.

The chain links TRBV7-2 to TRBJ2-7; 7 nucleotides line up with TRBD2. Germline CDR1 reads SGHTA; CDR2 reads FQGNSA. Trimming took 7 bases from V and 2 from J; bases not matched to a gene: 14. This CDR3 comprises 16 residues. Here the CDR3 reads CASTSTGTTHPYEQYF. DNA for the CDR3: TGTGCCAGCACCAGCACCGGGACTACGCACCCCTACGAGCAGTACTTC.

This clone was observed once. One junction end disagrees with the germline gene, perhaps due to a read error. The chain carries TRBV28 and TRBJ2-7; TRBD1 matches at 10 bases. The CDR3 runs to 12 residues. CDR1 MDHEN and CDR2 SYDVKM come from the germline V gene. The CDR3 DNA is TGTGCAAGCAGACAGGGGGCTCAAGAGCAGTACTTC. Its translation is CASRQGAQEQYF.

CDR3 DNA: TGTGCCAGCAGCGTAGTGGACAGGGGGCTTGGGGAGACCCAGTACTTC. Its protein product is CASSVVDRGLGETQYF. The V gene is TRBV9, the J gene TRBJ2-5; 11 nucleotides line up with TRBD1. V was clipped by 0 bases and J by 5 bases; unmatched bases: 6. Germline values: CDR1 SGDLS, CDR2 YYNGEE. CDR3 length: 16 amino acids.

The chain recombines TRBV3-1 (or the pseudogene TRBV3-2) with TRBJ1-2; the D gene is possibly TRBD1 (5 bases). The CDR3 is 16 amino acids. Trimming shortened V by 4 bases and J by 3 bases, and 18 bases separated the two germline ends. Per the germline V gene, CDR1 is LGHDT and CDR2 is YNNKEL (reference sequence). The CDR3 is CASSLGRAGSDYGYTF. CDR3 sequence (DNA): TGTGCCAGCAGCCTAGGCAGGGCCGGTTCTGACTATGGCTACACCTTC.

This clone has just a few counts. The chain joins TRBV29-1 to TRBJ1-6; 9 bases line up with TRBD1. This CDR3 is built from 16 residues. J gave up 8 bases and V 5 bases, and 13 bases lay outside the gene matches. Germline V gene data show CDR1 as SQVTM and CDR2 as ANQGSEA. CDR3 sequence reads: CSVCTGGAGGDSPLHF. DNA for the CDR3: TGCAGCGTTTGTACAGGGGGCGCTGGTGGGGATTCACCCCTCCACTTT. The full variable domain, rest sourced from reference TRBV29-1 and TRBJ1-6, is SAVISQKPSRDICQRGTSLTIQCQVDSQVTMMFWYRQQPGQSLTLIATANQGSEATYESGFVIDKFPISRPNLTFSTLTVSNMSPEDSSIYLCSVCTGGAGGDSPLHFGNGTRLTVT.

The V call is TRBV6-1, the J call TRBJ2-3, with TRBD2 identical over 8 bases. Germline trimming cut 1 base from V and 4 bases from J; bases unmatched to any gene: 4. CDR3 length: 15 amino acids. CDR1 is MNHNS, CDR2 SASEGT, per germline. This CDR3 reads CASSEETSGADTQYF. The CDR3 nucleotides read TGTGCCAGCAGTGAAGAAACTAGCGGTGCAGATACGCAGTATTTT.

This chain links TRBV5-1 with TRBJ2-3; 10 bases line up with TRBD2. CDR3 length: 17 residues. V shed 2 bases and J 6 bases; nucleotides not matched to a gene: 12. Germline V lookup: CDR1 SGHRS, CDR2 YFSETQ. The DNA of the CDR3 is TGCGCCAGCAGCTTAGCAAATAGCGGGGGGCGGGTTGATACGCAGTATTTT. This sequence encodes CASSLANSGGRVDTQYF.

This sequence joins TRBV15 and TRBJ2-3, with 12 bases fitting TRBD2. This CDR3 contains 20 residues. V was clipped by 0 bases and J by 2 bases; unmatched bases: 12. CDR1 is LNHNV and CDR2 is YYDKDF in the germline V gene (reference sequence). The CDR3 region has the DNA TGTGCCACCAGCAGAGACAACCCCCCCGGACTAGCGGGGTTCACAGATACGCAGTATTTT. Translation: CATSRDNPPGLAGFTDTQYF.

The V call is TRBV4-3, the J call TRBJ2-7, with a weak D call TRBD1 (6 bases). Trimming stripped 0 bases from V and 1 base from J, with 10 bases between. This CDR3 is 15 amino acids long. Germline CDR1 LGHNA, CDR2 YSLEER. Here the CDR3 reads CASSQDRTASYEQYF. As DNA, the CDR3 is TGCGCCAGCAGCCAAGACCGGACAGCTTCCTACGAGCAGTACTTC.

The chain recombines TRBV10-3 with TRBJ1-1; 7 bases are a match to TRBD1. V was clipped by 7 bases and J by 1 base; unmatched bases: 3. Germline V CDR1 and CDR2: ENHRY, SYGVKD. The CDR3 consists of 13 residues. CDR3 sequence reads: CAITGTENTEAFF. The CDR3 DNA reads TGTGCCATCACCGGGACAGAGAACACTGAAGCTTTCTTT.